The T cell receptor (beta chain) under discussion was sequenced for a study of CD4+ T cells in melanoma. Profiling relied on immunoSEQ multiplex PCR, and the TCRdb table lists in-frame clones only, not all of them. The data hold 9,500 to 11,000 clones, with around 79% observed a single time. This CDR3 comprises 14 residues. Germline V CDR1 and CDR2: SNHLY, FYNNEI. Trimming removed 3 bases from V and 9 bases from J; junction bases left unmatched: 8. Sequencing input: cells from a culture (not recorded whether cultured in vitro). This receptor was taken from a human donor with melanoma. The rearrangement links TRBV2 to TRBJ2-1, with 7 bases aligning to TRBD1. The CDR3 region is CASSDRGSASEQFF. CDR3 nucleotides: TGTGCCAGCAGTGACAGGGGGTCCGCCAGTGAGCAGTTCTTC.